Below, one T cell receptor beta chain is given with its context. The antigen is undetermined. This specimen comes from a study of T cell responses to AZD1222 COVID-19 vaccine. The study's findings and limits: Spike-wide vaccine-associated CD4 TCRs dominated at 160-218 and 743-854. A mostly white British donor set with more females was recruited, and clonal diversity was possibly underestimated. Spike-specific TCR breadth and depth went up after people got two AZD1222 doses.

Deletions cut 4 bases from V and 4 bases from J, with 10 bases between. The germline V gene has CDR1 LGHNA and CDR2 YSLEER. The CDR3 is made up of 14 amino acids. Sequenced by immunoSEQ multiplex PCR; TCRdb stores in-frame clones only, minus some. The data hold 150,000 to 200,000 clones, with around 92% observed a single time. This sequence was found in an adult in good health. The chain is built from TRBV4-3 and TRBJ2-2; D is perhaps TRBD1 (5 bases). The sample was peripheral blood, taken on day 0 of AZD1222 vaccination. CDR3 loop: CASSRWGATGELFF. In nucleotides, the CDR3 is TGCGCCAGCAGCCGTTGGGGCGCCACCGGGGAGCTGTTTTTT.